This is a list of T cell receptor beta chains from one sample in a study of blood T cell repertoires in COVID-19. The table came from immunoSEQ multiplex PCR; TCRdb's copy has only in-frame clones and leaves some out. The sample comprises about 30,000 clones, over 75% of which are singletons, and 6.6% rests with the top ten. Sequencing was done on a sample of peripheral blood. The receptors were sampled from a man aged 55 to 70 with active COVID-19. Both conserved end residues are part of each CDR3. D genes are given only for firm matches. Expanded clones get a size class; other rows say once, few or many, or leave the size out.

CDR3	DNA	size	D	V	J
CASSPQQGSSGANVLTF	TGTGCCAGCAGCCCCCAACAGGGGTCCTCTGGGGCCAACGTCCTGACTTTC	-	TRBD1	TRBV9	TRBJ2-6
CAIGRDDYNEQFF	TGTGCCATCGGGCGGGACGACTACAATGAGCAGTTCTTC	few	-	TRBV10-3	TRBJ2-1
CASSSSRDRGQYF	TGTGCCAGTAGTTCGTCCAGAGACCGGGGGCAGTATTTT	-	-	TRBV19	TRBJ2-3
CATSDDGGGGYTF	TGTGCCACCAGTGATGATGGGGGCGGGGGCTACACCTTC	-	-	TRBV24-1	TRBJ1-2
CASSYNAGGAAKNIQYF	TGTGCCAGCAGTTACAACGCGGGGGGCGCAGCCAAAAACATTCAGTACTTC	few	TRBD2	TRBV6-2/TRBV6-3	TRBJ2-4
CASSPEIYTDTQYF	TGTGCCAGTAGCCCCGAGATTTACACAGATACGCAGTATTTT	-	-	TRBV19	TRBJ2-3
CASSLTLDSTEAFF	TGTGCCAGCAGTTTGACCCTGGACAGCACTGAAGCTTTCTTT	few	-	TRBV27	TRBJ1-1
CASTRKAAGDNEQFF	TGTGCCAGCACCCGAAAGGCAGCGGGAGACAATGAGCAGTTCTTC	once	TRBD2	TRBV4-2	TRBJ2-1
CASSSAGTGAITYNEQFF	TGCGCCAGCAGCTCGGCCGGGACAGGGGCTATTACCTACAATGAGCAGTTCTTC	-	TRBD1	TRBV5-1	TRBJ2-1
CASSSQGLKYEQYF	TGCGCCAGCAGCTCGCAGGGACTCAAATACGAGCAGTACTTC	-	-	TRBV5-1	TRBJ2-7
CASSQTLAGGPSEQFF	TGTGCCAGCAGCCAGACTCTAGCGGGAGGGCCTAGTGAGCAGTTCTTC	-	TRBD2	TRBV7-8	TRBJ2-1